The source of this T cell receptor (beta chain) is a study of Graves' ophthalmopathy and Graves' hyperthyroidism. The V and J ends lost 5 bases and 3 bases respectively, with 7 bases between them. CDR1 and CDR2 (germline): MNHEY, SVGAGI. The CDR3 is 13 residues long. This clonotype has a count of ten or more. Amplified TCR beta CDR3 regions were obtained using RNA transcripts as template. HTBI primers primed a first-round RT-PCR, and a second-round multiplex PCR followed. TCRdb re-called the multiplex PCR reads with MiXCR, one entry per CDR3 protein. This table holds 500,000 to 800,000 distinct CDR3 sequences, over 40% found once.

Source material: peripheral blood. The TCR comes from an adult man with Graves' ophthalmopathy. The chain couples TRBV6-5 to TRBJ1-4; weak D call: TRBD1 (5 bases). CDR3 sequence reads: CASSRQPNEKLFF. CDR3 nucleotides: TGTGCCAGCAGTAGACAGCCTAATGAAAAACTGTTTTTT.